This T cell receptor (beta chain) was retrieved from a study of beta chain features in type 1 diabetes. Overall study findings and caveats: Fewer insertions but more deletions were seen at VDJ junctions in type 1 diabetes patients.

Comment on this clone: What it binds is unknown.

V was pared by 2 bases and J by 6 bases, with 10 bases between. CDR1 is SGDLS and CDR2 is YYNGEE in the germline V gene. The CDR3 is 13 residues long. The isolated RNA, all of it, was reverse transcribed, so expressed TCRB transcripts were what got sequenced. Regulatory, naive and central memory T cell samples averaged around 3.6 million reads. The data were produced by immunoSEQ multiplex PCR, yet TCRdb's version contains in-frame clones alone and is incomplete. This sample carries about 150,000 clones, 11% of them seen once, and the ten largest clones take approximately 2%. Sequencing was done on a sample of central memory CD4+ T cells from blood. The TCR sequence derives from a man aged 18 to 35 in good health. The chain couples TRBV9 to TRBJ2-3; D is perhaps TRBD1 or TRBD2 (5 bases each). CDR3 residues: CASSVSGADTQYF. CDR3 coding DNA: TGTGCCAGCAGCGTTTCCGGGGCGGATACGCAGTATTTT.